Below are 7 T cell receptor beta chains sequenced from a single sample in a study of T-cell reconstitution after alpha-beta-depleted transplantation in children (dated by TCRdb to the mid-2010s). The meaning of the sample's treatment or condition label: allogeneic hematopoietic cell transplantation with graft depleted of TCRalphabeta T cells and CD19 B cells. The library was obtained by PCR. The listed sequencing device is Illumina HiSeq 2500. Molecular barcoding was employed in the preparation of TCR libraries, with unique molecular identifiers being used to normalize TCRbeta repertoire quantification. TCRdb itself trimmed the public reads at Q25 with fastp, ran MiXCR and retained productive beta chains. Entries are consolidated by CDR3 protein sequence, retaining the most common genes and DNA. For this sample the table gives some 840,000 distinct CDR3 sequences, of which roughly 15% were detected only once. The ten largest clones take up around 5% of the sample.

The specimen was PBMCs, mostly from graft donor cells, collected 360 days after TCRalphabeta/CD19-depleted stem cell transplant. These receptors originate from a male patient aged 5 to 17 who had a stem cell transplant for acute lymphoblastic leukemia, so the T cells may come from the graft donor.

This clonotype was recorded many times. This CDR3 reads CASSGASGRVAQYF. The CDR3 nucleotides read TGTGCCAGCAGCGGGGCGAGCGGGAGGGTGGCCCAGTACTTC. The chain joins TRBV9 to TRBJ2-5, with 10 nucleotides matching TRBD2. The CDR3 totals 14 residues. Germline-derived CDR1 and CDR2 are SGDLS and YYNGEE. The J segment lost 9 bases and the V segment lost 3 bases, leaving 8 bases of the junction unmatched.

This clonotype is a singleton in its sample. The rearrangement links TRBV12-3 or TRBV12-4 to TRBJ1-2; the D gene is possibly TRBD1 (5 bases). The V and J ends lost 1 base and 8 bases respectively, with 14 bases between them. This CDR3 has 14 residues. The CDR3 loop is CASSLGGPGEGYTF. The CDR3 DNA reads as TGTGCCAGCAGTTTAGGGGGCCCAGGTGAAGGCTACACCTTC.

This clonotype was observed at least ten times. The junction differs from germline at one of its ends, possibly a read error. The V gene is TRBV7-9, the J gene TRBJ2-7; possibly TRBD1 for D (5 bases). The CDR3 length is 12 residues. CDR1 and CDR2 (germline): SEHNR, FQNEAQ (reference sequence). CDR3 residues: CASRLDSYEQYF. The CDR3 bases are TGTGCCAGCAGATTAGACAGCTACGAGCAGTACTTC.

The rearrangement uses TRBV27 and TRBJ2-7; 8 bases match TRBD2. Trimming at V came to 6 bases and at J to 8 bases, leaving 12 bases not matched to a gene. This CDR3 has 14 residues. Germline lookup yields CDR1 MNHEY and CDR2 SMNVEV (reference sequence). CDR3 coding DNA: TGTGCCAGCAGCGGACTAGCTAGGAAGATCAAGCAGTACTTC. This gives the protein CASSGLARKIKQYF.

This clonotype was detected only a few times. V and J are TRBV19 and TRBJ2-1; perhaps TRBD2 as D (5 bases). CDR1 LNHDA and CDR2 SQIVND come from the germline V gene (reference sequence). The CDR3 totals 14 residues. Trimming took off 1 base at V and 3 bases at J, with 7 bases between the two ends. The CDR3 nucleotides are TGTGCCAGTAGTATAGTAGGACTCTACAATGAGCAGTTCTTC. This codes for CASSIVGLYNEQFF.

This clonotype was counted many times. The rearrangement links TRBV28 to TRBJ2-3, with no clear D. Deletions cut 6 bases from V and 4 bases from J, with 11 bases between. Looked up from germline, CDR1 is MDHEN and CDR2 is SYDVKM. The CDR3 loop spans 13 amino acids. CDR3 region: CASSLVTPDTQYF. The CDR3, as DNA: TGTGCCAGCAGCCTTGTGACCCCAGATACGCAGTATTTT. The whole variable domain, filled in from reference TRBV28 and TRBJ2-3, reads DVKVTQSSRYLVKRTGEKVFLECVQDMDHENMFWYRQDPGLGLRLIYFSYDVKMKEKGDIPEGYSVSREKKERFSLILESASTNQTSMYLCASSLVTPDTQYFGPGTRLTVL.

This clonotype was found a few times. The genes are TRBV3-1 and TRBJ1-5; 8 bases align to TRBD1. The CDR3 totals 14 residues. V lost 4 bases and J lost 7; bases outside the gene matches: 6. The germline V gene has CDR1 LGHDT and CDR2 YNNKEL (reference sequence). The CDR3 bases are TGTGCCAGCAGCCCATCCAGGGGGCTGCAGCCCCAGCATTTT. Encoded protein: CASSPSRGLQPQHF.